These 24 T cell receptor beta chains share one sample of origin, sequenced in a study of OX40 agonist ivuxolimab in advanced cancers. Repertoires were generated with immunoSEQ multiplex PCR, while TCRdb's copy carries only in-frame clones and drops some. The sample carries about 82,000 clones, about 82% recorded once. Sequenced material: CD4+ or CD8+ T cells sorted from blood, taken in a trial of the OX40 agonist ivuxolimab. The receptor set was obtained from an adult with an advanced solid tumor such as melanoma, head and neck, liver or kidney cancer.

This chain joins TRBV5-6 and TRBJ1-2, with TRBD1 as a possible D gene (5 bases). V lost 1 base, J lost 5 bases, and 6 bases lay in between. The CDR3 contains 12 residues. In germline, CDR1 is SGHDT, CDR2 YYEEEE. CDR3: CASSLTGYGYTF. The CDR3 coding sequence is TGTGCCAGCAGCTTGACAGGTTATGGCTACACCTTC. The full variable domain, completed using reference TRBV5-6 and TRBJ1-2, is DAGVTQSPTHLIKTRGQQVTLRCSPKSGHDTVSWYQQALGQGPQFIFQYYEEEERQRGNFPDRFSGHQFPNYSSELNVNALLLGDSALYLCASSLTGYGYTFGSGTRLTVV.

The V gene is TRBV19, the J gene TRBJ1-5; possible D gene TRBD1, 6 bases. The CDR3 runs to 13 residues. Germline-derived CDR1 and CDR2 are LNHDA and SQIVND (reference sequence). Deletions cut 3 bases from V and 5 bases from J, with 8 bases between. The CDR3 loop is CASSMAGDQPQHF. As DNA, the CDR3 is TGTGCCAGTAGTATGGCAGGGGATCAGCCCCAGCATTTT.

This clone was counted a few times. The chain recombines TRBV11-1 with TRBJ2-5; TRBD1 matches 9 bases. The CDR3 sequence is 16 residues long. Unmatched junction bases numbered 11, after V lost 4 bases and J lost 5 bases. CDR1 is SGHAT and CDR2 is FQDESV in the germline V gene (reference sequence). In DNA form, the CDR3 reads TGTGCCAGCAGCTACCGGGACAGGGCGACCGAGGAGACCCAGTACTTC. It codes for CASSYRDRATEETQYF.

V is TRBV30 and J is TRBJ1-5, with D maybe TRBD1 (5 bases). This CDR3 comprises 13 residues. V lost 1 base, J lost 10 bases, and 14 bases lay in between. The germline V gene has CDR1 GTSNPN and CDR2 SVGIG (reference sequence). Here the CDR3 DNA reads TGTGCCTGGAGTGCCAGGGAGACGGGACCCCAGCATTTT. It translates to CAWSARETGPQHF.

This clone was observed a single time. This chain connects TRBV11-3 to TRBJ1-1; D is uncertain. The length of the CDR3 is 18 residues. V lost 5 bases, J lost 0 bases, and 22 bases lay in between. Germline CDR1 SGHNT, CDR2 YENEEA. Written as DNA, the CDR3 is TGTGCCAGCAGCCCCGGCGCCCAACACAGATCCCTGAACACTGAAGCTTTCTTT. Its translation: CASSPGAQHRSLNTEAFF.

This chain links TRBV27 with TRBJ2-5; the D gene is possibly TRBD1 (5 bases). The end of the DNA is better explained by TRBJ2-7, so the J call may be wrong. The CDR3 totals 13 residues. CDR1 is MNHEY, CDR2 SMNVEV, per germline (reference sequence). The CDR3 region has the DNA TGTGCCAGCAGTTTCAGGGCAAGCTACGAGCAGTACTTC. As protein: CASSFRASYEQYF.

This clone is a singleton in its sample. The V gene is TRBV15, the J gene TRBJ2-3; D possibly corresponds to TRBD2 (5 bases). Germline V gene sequence: CDR1 LNHNV, CDR2 YYDKDF (reference sequence). Trimming shortened V by 1 base and J by 2 bases, and 19 bases separated the two germline ends. The CDR3 totals 18 residues. The CDR3 DNA sequence: TGTGCCACCAGCAGAGTCCCCCCGGGGAAGCTGACCACAGATACGCAGTATTTT. This encodes CATSRVPPGKLTTDTQYF.

This chain connects TRBV5-4 to TRBJ2-2; D is uncertain. CDR1 and CDR2 (germline): SGHNT, YYREEE (reference sequence). V lost 0 bases and J lost 1, with 16 bases in between. This CDR3 contains 18 residues. The CDR3 DNA reads TGTGCCAGCAGCTTGGGGATTGGCCCTTTCAGGAACACCGGGGAGCTGTTTTTT. Protein sequence: CASSLGIGPFRNTGELFF.

This rearrangement joins TRBV30 to TRBJ2-5; D is possibly TRBD1 or TRBD2 (6 bases each). The germline V and J ends were trimmed by 0 bases and 2 bases, with 7 bases remaining between them. From germline, CDR1 is GTSNPN and CDR2 SVGIG (reference sequence). The CDR3 covers 13 residues. CDR3 nucleotide sequence: TGTGCCTGGAGTGTAGGGGGGCAAGAGACCCAGTACTTC. Amino acid sequence: CAWSVGGQETQYF.

The chain joins TRBV27 to TRBJ2-3; 7 bases are a match to TRBD1. V dropped 4 bases and J dropped 0; count of bases not matched to a gene: 7. The CDR3 runs 16 residues. CDR1 and CDR2 (germline): MNHEY, SMNVEV (reference sequence). The CDR3: CASSSRDSISTDTQYF. CDR3 DNA: TGTGCCAGCAGTTCCCGGGACAGCATTAGCACAGATACGCAGTATTTT.

The chain carries TRBV7-9 and TRBJ1-1, with D possibly matching TRBD1 (5 bases). Germline V lookup: CDR1 SEHNR, CDR2 FQNEAQ (reference sequence). V dropped 8 bases and J dropped 4 bases, with 8 bases sitting between them. CDR3 size: 11 residues. The CDR3 bases are TGTGCCAGCCTGGGGGGCACTGAAGCTTTCTTT. It specifies CASLGGTEAFF. Using reference TRBV7-9 and TRBJ1-1 for the parts outside the CDR3, the full variable domain is DTGVSQNPRHKITKRGQNVTFRCDPISEHNRLYWYRQTLGQGPEFLTYFQNEAQLEKSRLLSDRFSAERPKGSFSTLEIQRTEQGDSAMYLCASLGGTEAFFGQGTRLTVV.

This rearrangement joins TRBV5-8 to TRBJ2-5; D may be TRBD2 (6 bases). V was trimmed by 5 bases and J by 2 bases, leaving 16 bases between them. The germline V gene encodes CDR1 SGHTS and CDR2 YDEGEE. The CDR3 spans 15 residues. In DNA form, the CDR3 reads TGTGCCAGCAGTCTGCCAGGACTACAGCAAGAGACCCAGTACTTC. This codes for CASSLPGLQQETQYF.

V usage is TRBV15 and J usage is TRBJ1-2; 10 nucleotides agree with TRBD1. Germline CDR1 LNHNV, CDR2 YYDKDF (reference sequence). After removal of 7 bases from V and 1 base from J, the junction contained 12 bases not matched to a gene. The CDR3 is made up of 17 amino acids. The DNA for the CDR3 is TGTGCCACCACCCGGGGGGGACAGGGGCACCTTAACTATGGCTACACCTTC. Its protein is CATTRGGQGHLNYGYTF.

This clone was recorded once. The chain carries TRBV5-1 and TRBJ2-3; no clear D. The CDR3 runs to 14 residues. Germline loops: CDR1 SGHRS, CDR2 YFSETQ. Trimming stripped 4 bases from V and 0 bases from J, with 9 bases between. For the CDR3, the DNA is TGCGCCAGCAGCCTTATGGACAGCACAGATACGCAGTATTTT. Its protein is CASSLMDSTDTQYF. The complete variable domain, with remaining parts taken from reference TRBV5-1 and TRBJ2-3, reads KAGVTQTPRYLIKTRGQQVTLSCSPISGHRSVSWYQQTPGQGLQFLFEYFSETQRNKGNFPGRFSGRQFSNSRSEMNVSTLELGDSALYLCASSLMDSTDTQYFGPGTRLTVL.

The chain uses TRBV18 and TRBJ2-7; no reliable D call. CDR1 is KGHSH, CDR2 LQKENI, per germline. There are 12 residues in the CDR3. Trimming took off 6 bases at V and 3 bases at J, with 9 bases between the two ends. The CDR3 DNA reads TGTGCCAGCTCGTCGACTTTCTACGAGCAGTACTTC. It encodes CASSSTFYEQYF.

The chain links TRBV7-8 to TRBJ2-7; the D gene is possibly TRBD2 (5 bases). The CDR3 is 14 amino acids. Germline loops: CDR1 SGHVS, CDR2 FQNEAQ. V lost 2 bases, J lost 1 base, and 9 bases lay in between. As DNA, the CDR3 is TGTGCCAGCAGCTTAACTACGGGGTCCTACGAGCAGTACTTC. This gives the protein CASSLTTGSYEQYF.

V and J are TRBV7-2 and TRBJ1-1; 7 bases fit TRBD1. This CDR3 is 13 amino acids long. The germline gives CDR1 SGHTA, CDR2 FQGNSA. V lost 10 bases, J lost 3 bases, and 8 bases stayed unmatched. In DNA, the CDR3 is TGTGCCATCATGGGCAGGGGGTACACTGAAGCTTTCTTT. This codes for CAIMGRGYTEAFF.

The chain carries TRBV18 and TRBJ1-2; D uncertain. Trimming cost V 6 bases and J 3 bases, with 11 bases left between them. Germline V CDR1 and CDR2: KGHSH, LQKENI. The CDR3 length is 13 residues. CDR3 in DNA: TGTGCCAGCTCCCTGATCCGGTACTATGGCTACACCTTC. It encodes CASSLIRYYGYTF.

The genes are TRBV11-3 and TRBJ2-1; TRBD1 agrees at 7 bases. Trimming cost V 1 base and J 0 bases; bases outside gene matches: 3. Germline assignment: CDR1 SGHNT and CDR2 YENEEA. There are 16 residues in the CDR3. The CDR3 protein is CASSLAGQSSYNEQFF. The CDR3 DNA is TGTGCCAGCAGCTTAGCGGGACAGAGCTCCTACAATGAGCAGTTCTTC. Using reference TRBV11-3 and TRBJ2-1 for the parts outside the CDR3, the full variable domain is EAGVVQSPRYKIIEKKQPVAFWCNPISGHNTLYWYLQNLGQGPELLIRYENEEAVDDSQLPKDRFSAERLKGVDSTLKIQPAELGDSAVYLCASSLAGQSSYNEQFFGPGTRLTVL.

V usage is TRBV6-1 and J usage is TRBJ2-2; 8 nucleotides line up with TRBD2. V shed 2 bases, J shed 5 bases, and the junction held 4 bases outside the gene matches. Per the germline V gene, CDR1 is MNHNS and CDR2 is SASEGT. This CDR3 spans 15 amino acids. The CDR3 DNA follows: TGTGCCAGCAGTGAAAGGGGCGGGGGGACCGGGGAGCTGTTTTTT. Protein product: CASSERGGGTGELFF.

This sequence joins TRBV6-1 and TRBJ1-2, with D maybe TRBD1 (5 bases). Germline CDR1 reads MNHNS; CDR2 reads SASEGT. The CDR3 length is 14 residues. Deletions cut 3 bases from V and 0 bases from J, with 8 bases between. DNA for the CDR3: TGTGCCAGCAGTGAGACGGGACCTAACTATGGCTACACCTTC. This sequence encodes CASSETGPNYGYTF.

This clone was observed once. This chain connects TRBV27 to TRBJ2-1; 12 bases map to TRBD2. CDR3 length: 18 residues. Germline V gene lookup returns CDR1 MNHEY and CDR2 SMNVEV (reference sequence). V lost 0 bases to trimming and J lost 1 base; unmatched junction nucleotides: 4. CDR3 nucleotide sequence: TGTGCCAGCAGTTTATCTCTAGCGGGAGGGCCTTCCTACAATGAGCAGTTCTTC. This translates into CASSLSLAGGPSYNEQFF.

The V call is TRBV27, the J call TRBJ1-2, with 8 bases matching TRBD1. This CDR3 region has 14 residues. Per germline, CDR1 MNHEY and CDR2 SMNVEV (reference sequence). J lost 8 bases, V lost 5 bases, and 10 bases had no gene match. Here the CDR3 reads CASSTGQGVRGYTF. Here the CDR3 DNA reads TGTGCCAGCAGTACCGGACAGGGAGTAAGAGGCTACACCTTC.

This clone was picked up a small number of times. The chain has TRBV30 and TRBJ1-1; D may be TRBD1 (5 bases). Germline V lookup: CDR1 GTSNPN, CDR2 SVGIG (reference sequence). V lost 4 bases to trimming and J lost 1 base, with 19 bases between them. There are 16 residues in the CDR3. CDR3 amino acids: CAWTPNGRGKNTEAFF. The DNA for the CDR3 is TGTGCCTGGACCCCGAATGGGAGGGGAAAGAACACTGAAGCTTTCTTT.